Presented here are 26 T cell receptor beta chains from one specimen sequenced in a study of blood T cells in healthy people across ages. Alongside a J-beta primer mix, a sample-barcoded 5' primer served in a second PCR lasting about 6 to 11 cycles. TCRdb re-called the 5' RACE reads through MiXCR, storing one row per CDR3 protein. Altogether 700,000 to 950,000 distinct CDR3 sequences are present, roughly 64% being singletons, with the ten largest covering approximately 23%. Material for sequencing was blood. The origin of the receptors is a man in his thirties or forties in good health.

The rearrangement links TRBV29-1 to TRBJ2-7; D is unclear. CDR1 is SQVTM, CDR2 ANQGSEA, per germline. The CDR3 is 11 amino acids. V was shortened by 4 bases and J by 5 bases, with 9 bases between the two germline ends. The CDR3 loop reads CSVGLGDEQYF. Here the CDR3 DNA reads TGCAGCGTTGGGCTAGGCGACGAGCAGTACTTC.

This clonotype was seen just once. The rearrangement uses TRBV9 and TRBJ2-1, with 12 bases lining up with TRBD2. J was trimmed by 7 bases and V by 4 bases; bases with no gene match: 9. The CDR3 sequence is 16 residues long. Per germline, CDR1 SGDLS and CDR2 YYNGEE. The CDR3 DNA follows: TGTGCCAGCAGCCTTACGACTAGCGGGAGTCGTAATGAGCAGTTCTTC. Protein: CASSLTTSGSRNEQFF. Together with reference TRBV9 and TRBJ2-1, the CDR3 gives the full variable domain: DSGVTQTPKHLITATGQRVTLRCSPRSGDLSVYWYQQSLDQGLQFLIQYYNGEERAKGNILERFSAQQFPDLHSELNLSSLELGDSALYFCASSLTTSGSRNEQFFGPGTRLTVL.

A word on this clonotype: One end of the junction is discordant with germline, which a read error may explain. The CDR3 nucleotides are TGCAGTGTCACACCCGGGACTAGCGCAAACAATGAGCGGTTCTTC. Encoded protein: CSVTPGTSANNERFF. V is TRBV20-1 and J is TRBJ2-1; 10 bases match TRBD2. This CDR3 is 15 amino acids long. From germline, CDR1 is DFQATT and CDR2 SNEGSKA (reference sequence).

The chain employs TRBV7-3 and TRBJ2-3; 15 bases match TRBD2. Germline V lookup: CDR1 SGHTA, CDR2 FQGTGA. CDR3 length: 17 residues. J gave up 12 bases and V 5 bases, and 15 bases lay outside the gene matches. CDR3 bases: TGTGCCAGCAGCCCGCCAGGACTAGCGGGAGGGGGTTTGGTTCAGTATTTT. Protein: CASSPPGLAGGGLVQYF. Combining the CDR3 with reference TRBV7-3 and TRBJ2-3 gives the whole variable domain GAGVSQTPSNKVTEKGKYVELRCDPISGHTALYWYRQSLGQGPEFLIYFQGTGAADDSGLPNDRFFAVRPEGSVSTLKIQRTERGDSAVYLCASSPPGLAGGGLVQYFGPGTRLTVL.

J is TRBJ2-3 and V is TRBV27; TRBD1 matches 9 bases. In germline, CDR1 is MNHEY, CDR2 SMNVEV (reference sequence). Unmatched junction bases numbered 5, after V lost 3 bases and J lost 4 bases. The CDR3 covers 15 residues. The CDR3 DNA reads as TGTGCCAGCAGTTTCTCCCGGGACAGGGCAGATACGCAGTATTTT. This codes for CASSFSRDRADTQYF.

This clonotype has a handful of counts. This CDR3 is CAWTLAGDYGEQYF. CDR3 DNA sequence: TGTGCCTGGACCCTCGCGGGAGACTATGGCGAGCAGTACTTC. The rearrangement links TRBV30 to TRBJ2-4, with 7 bases aligning to TRBD2. The J call may not be correct, given that the DNA end is closer to TRBJ2-7. Looked up from germline, CDR1 is GTSNPN and CDR2 is SVGIG (reference sequence). This CDR3 has 14 residues.

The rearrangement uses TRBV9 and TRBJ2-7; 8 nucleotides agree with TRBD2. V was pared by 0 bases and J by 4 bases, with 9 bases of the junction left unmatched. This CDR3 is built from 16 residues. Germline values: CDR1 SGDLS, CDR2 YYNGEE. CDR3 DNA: TGTGCCAGCAGCGTAGGACTCGGGACTAGTCTTTACGAGCAGTACTTC. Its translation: CASSVGLGTSLYEQYF.

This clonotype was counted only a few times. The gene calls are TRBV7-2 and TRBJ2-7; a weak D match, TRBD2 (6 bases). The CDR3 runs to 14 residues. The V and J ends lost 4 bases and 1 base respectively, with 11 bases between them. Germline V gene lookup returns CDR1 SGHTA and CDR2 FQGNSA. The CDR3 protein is CASSSFSGSYEQYF. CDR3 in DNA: TGTGCCAGCAGCTCCTTTAGCGGATCCTACGAGCAGTACTTC. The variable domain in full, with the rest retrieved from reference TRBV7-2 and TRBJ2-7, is GAGVSQSPSNKVTEKGKDVELRCDPISGHTALYWYRQSLGQGLEFLIYFQGNSAPDKSGLPSDRFSAERTGGSVSTLTIQRTQQEDSAVYLCASSSFSGSYEQYFGPGTRLTVT.

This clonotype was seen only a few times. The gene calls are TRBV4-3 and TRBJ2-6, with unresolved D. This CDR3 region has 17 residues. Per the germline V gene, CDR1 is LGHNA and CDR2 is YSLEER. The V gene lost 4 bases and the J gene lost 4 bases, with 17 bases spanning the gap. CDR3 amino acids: CASSRYLGVSGANVLTF. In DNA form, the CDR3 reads TGCGCCAGCAGCCGTTATCTTGGGGTATCGGGGGCCAACGTCCTGACTTTC.

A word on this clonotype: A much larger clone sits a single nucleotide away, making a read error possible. The CDR3 here is CASSHPYGEQYF. The CDR3 region has the DNA TGCGCCAGCAGCCACCCTTATGGTGAGCAGTACTTC. The chain links TRBV4-1 to TRBJ2-7; D ambiguous. There are 12 residues in the CDR3. CDR1 MGHRA and CDR2 YSYEKL come from the germline V gene. The ends were cut back, 3 bases at V and 7 bases at J, with 10 bases in the middle.

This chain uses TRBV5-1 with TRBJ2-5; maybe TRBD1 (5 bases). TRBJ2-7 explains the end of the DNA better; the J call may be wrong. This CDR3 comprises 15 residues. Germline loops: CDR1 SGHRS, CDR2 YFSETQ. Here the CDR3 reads CASSLERGLMDEQYF. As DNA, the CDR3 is TGCGCCAGCAGCTTGGAAAGGGGTTTGATGGACGAGCAGTACTTC.

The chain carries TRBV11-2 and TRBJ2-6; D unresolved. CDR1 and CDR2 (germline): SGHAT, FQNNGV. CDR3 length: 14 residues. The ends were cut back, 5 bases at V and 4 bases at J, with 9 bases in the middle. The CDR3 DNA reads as TGTGCCAGCAGCATCCGAACAGGGGCCAACGTCCTGACTTTC. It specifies CASSIRTGANVLTF.

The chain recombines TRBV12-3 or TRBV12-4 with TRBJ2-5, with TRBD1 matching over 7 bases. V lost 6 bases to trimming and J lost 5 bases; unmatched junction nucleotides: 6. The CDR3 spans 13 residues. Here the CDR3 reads CASSPGQTETQYF. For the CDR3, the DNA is TGTGCCAGCAGCCCGGGACAGACGGAGACCCAGTACTTC.

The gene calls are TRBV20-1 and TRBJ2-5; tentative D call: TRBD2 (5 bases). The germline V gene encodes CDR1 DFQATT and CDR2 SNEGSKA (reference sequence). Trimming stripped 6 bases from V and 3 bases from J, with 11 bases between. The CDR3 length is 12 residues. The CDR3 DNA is TGCAGTGCGGAGGTTTCAGAAGAGACCCAGTACTTC. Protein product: CSAEVSEETQYF.

CDR3 coding DNA: TGTGCCAGCAGTGAACACATTCGTGGCCTCCGTGGCAATGAGCAGTTCTTC. Its protein is CASSEHIRGLRGNEQFF. This rearrangement joins TRBV6-1 to TRBJ2-1; D gene uncertain. This CDR3 contains 17 residues. Germline lookup yields CDR1 MNHNS and CDR2 SASEGT. The ends were cut back, 2 bases at V and 6 bases at J, with 20 bases in the middle.

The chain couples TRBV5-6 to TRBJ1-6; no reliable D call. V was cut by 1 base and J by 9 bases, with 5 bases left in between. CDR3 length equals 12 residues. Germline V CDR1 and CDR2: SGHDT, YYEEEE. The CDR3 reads CASSLSLSPLHF. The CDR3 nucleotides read TGTGCCAGCAGCTTGTCCCTTTCACCCCTCCACTTT.

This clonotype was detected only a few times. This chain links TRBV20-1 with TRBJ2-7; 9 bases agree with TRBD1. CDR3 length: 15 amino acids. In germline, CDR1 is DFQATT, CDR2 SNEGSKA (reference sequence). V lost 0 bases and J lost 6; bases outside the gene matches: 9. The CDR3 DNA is TGCAGTGCTAGAGATTCGGGGACAGGGTGGAGCGAGCAGTACTTC. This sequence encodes CSARDSGTGWSEQYF.

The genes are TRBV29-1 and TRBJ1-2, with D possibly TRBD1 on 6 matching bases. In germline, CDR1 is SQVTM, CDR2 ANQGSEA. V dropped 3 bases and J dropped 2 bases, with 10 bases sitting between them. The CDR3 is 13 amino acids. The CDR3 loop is CSVEGGANYGYTF. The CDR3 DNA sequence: TGCAGCGTTGAGGGGGGCGCGAACTATGGCTACACCTTC.

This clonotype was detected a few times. For the CDR3, the DNA is TGTGCCAGCAGCCCTGGACTAGCAAATGATGAGCAGTTCTTC. Translated: CASSPGLANDEQFF. The chain links TRBV11-1 to TRBJ2-1, with TRBD2 matching over 8 bases. Trimming took 5 bases from V and 8 from J; bases not matched to a gene: 8. CDR3 length: 14 amino acids. Looked up from germline, CDR1 is SGHAT and CDR2 is FQDESV (reference sequence).

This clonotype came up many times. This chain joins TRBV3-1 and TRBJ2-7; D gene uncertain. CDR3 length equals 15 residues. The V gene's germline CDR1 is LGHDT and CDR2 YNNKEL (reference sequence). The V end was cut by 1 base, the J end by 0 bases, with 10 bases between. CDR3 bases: TGTGCCAGCAGCCAAGGTTTTGGTAGCTCCTACGAGCAGTACTTC. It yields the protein CASSQGFGSSYEQYF.

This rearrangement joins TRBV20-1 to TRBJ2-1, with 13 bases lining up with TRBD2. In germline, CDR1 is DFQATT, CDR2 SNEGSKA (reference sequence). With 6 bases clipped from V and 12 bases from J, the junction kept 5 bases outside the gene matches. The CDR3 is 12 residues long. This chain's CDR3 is CSATSGRARQFF. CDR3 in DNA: TGCAGTGCCACTAGCGGGAGGGCGAGGCAGTTCTTC.

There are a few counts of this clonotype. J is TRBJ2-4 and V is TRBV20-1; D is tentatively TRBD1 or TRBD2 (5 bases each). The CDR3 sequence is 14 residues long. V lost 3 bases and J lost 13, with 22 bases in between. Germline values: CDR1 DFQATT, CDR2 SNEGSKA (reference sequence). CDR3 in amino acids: CSARIGRDPFEQYF. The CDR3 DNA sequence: TGCAGTGCTAGGATCGGACGGGACCCGTTTGAGCAGTACTTC.

The DNA of the CDR3 is TGTGCCAGCAGCTTATTCGAGGCCGGGGGCACCGGAGATACGCAGTATTTT. Translation gives CASSLFEAGGTGDTQYF. This chain uses TRBV11-2 with TRBJ2-3, with D perhaps TRBD1 or TRBD2 (6 bases each). This CDR3 spans 17 amino acids. With 2 bases removed from V and 5 bases from J, the gap between germline ends came to 20 bases. Germline-derived CDR1 and CDR2 are SGHAT and FQNNGV.

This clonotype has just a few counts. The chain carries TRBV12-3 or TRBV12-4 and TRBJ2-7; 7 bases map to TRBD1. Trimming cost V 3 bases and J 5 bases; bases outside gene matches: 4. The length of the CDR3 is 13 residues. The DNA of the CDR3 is TGTGCCAGCAGTTTTGGACAGGAGAACGAGCAGTACTTC. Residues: CASSFGQENEQYF.

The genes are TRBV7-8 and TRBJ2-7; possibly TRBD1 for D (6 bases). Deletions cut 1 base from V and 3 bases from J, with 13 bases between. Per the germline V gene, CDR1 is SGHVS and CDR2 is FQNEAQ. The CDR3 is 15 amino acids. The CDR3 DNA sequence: TGTGCCAGCAGCTTAGGTGGACAGTTCATCTACGAGCAGTACTTC. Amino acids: CASSLGGQFIYEQYF.

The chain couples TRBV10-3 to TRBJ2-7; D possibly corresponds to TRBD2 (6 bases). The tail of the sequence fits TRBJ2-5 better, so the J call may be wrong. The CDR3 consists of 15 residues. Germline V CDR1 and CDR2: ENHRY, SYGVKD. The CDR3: CAISGRSGVQETQYF. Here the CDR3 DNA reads TGTGCCATCAGTGGTCGATCGGGGGTTCAAGAGACCCAGTACTTC.